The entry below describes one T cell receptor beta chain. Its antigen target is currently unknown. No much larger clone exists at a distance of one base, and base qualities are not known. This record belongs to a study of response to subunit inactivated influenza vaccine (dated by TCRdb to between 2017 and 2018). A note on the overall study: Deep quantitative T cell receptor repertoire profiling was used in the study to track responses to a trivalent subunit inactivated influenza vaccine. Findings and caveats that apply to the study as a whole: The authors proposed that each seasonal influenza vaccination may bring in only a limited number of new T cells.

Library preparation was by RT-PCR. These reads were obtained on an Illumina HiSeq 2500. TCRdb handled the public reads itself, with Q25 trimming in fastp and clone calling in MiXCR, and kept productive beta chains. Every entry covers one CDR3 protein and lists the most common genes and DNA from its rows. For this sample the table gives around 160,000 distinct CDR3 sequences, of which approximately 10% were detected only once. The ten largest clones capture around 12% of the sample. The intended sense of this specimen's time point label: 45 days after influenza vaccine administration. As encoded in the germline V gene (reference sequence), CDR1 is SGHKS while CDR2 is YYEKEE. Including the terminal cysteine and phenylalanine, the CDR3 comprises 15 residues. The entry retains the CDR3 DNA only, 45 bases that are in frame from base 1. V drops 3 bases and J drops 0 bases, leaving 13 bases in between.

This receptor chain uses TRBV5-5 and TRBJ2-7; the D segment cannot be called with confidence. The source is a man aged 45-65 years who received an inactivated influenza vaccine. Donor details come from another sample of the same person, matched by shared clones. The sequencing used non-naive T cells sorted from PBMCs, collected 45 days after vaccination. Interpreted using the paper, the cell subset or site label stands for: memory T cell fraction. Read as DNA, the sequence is TGTGCCAGCAGCTCGTACAGCGTTAGCTCCTACGAGCAGTACTTC. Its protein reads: CASSSYSVSSYEQYF. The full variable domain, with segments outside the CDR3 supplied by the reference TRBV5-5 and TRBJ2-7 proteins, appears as DAGVTQSPTHLIKTRGQQVTLRCSPISGHKSVSWYQQVLGQGPQFIFQYYEKEERGRGNFPDRFSARQFPNYSSELNVNALLLGDSALYLCASSSYSVSSYEQYFGPGTRLTVT.